Listed here are 10 T cell receptor beta chains from one sample, sequenced in a study of human T cells and chemical hapten exposure. MiXCR, applied by TCRdb to the RACE reads, yields one record per CDR3 protein. The sample contains 95,000 to 150,000 distinct CDR3 sequences, around 10% of which appear only once. Time point specified: patch test 3, about 24 weeks after DPC sensitization. Treatment defined: therapeutic diphenylcyclopropenone sensitization with weekly scalp DPC. Sequences were derived from whole blood, sampled in connection with sensitization to the hapten diphenylcyclopropenone (DPC). Receptors were obtained from a woman aged 45-60 years with alopecia areata. Some clones in this sample may be carry-over from other donors' samples.

The chain employs TRBV5-1 and TRBJ1-1, with D possibly TRBD1 on 6 matching bases. Between the trimmed V and J ends, which lost 4 bases and 3 bases, there was a span of 13 bases. The CDR3 totals 14 residues. Germline values: CDR1 SGHRS, CDR2 YFSETQ. The CDR3 region is CASSPQGLHTEAFF. The CDR3 nucleotides read TGCGCCAGCAGCCCACAGGGATTACACACTGAAGCTTTCTTT.

This clonotype has ten or more counts. This chain joins TRBV11-2 and TRBJ2-5, with TRBD2 matching over 8 bases. CDR1 and CDR2 (germline): SGHAT, FQNNGV. The CDR3 loop spans 14 amino acids. The V and J ends lost 1 base and 4 bases, in that order; junction bases with no gene match: 2. CDR3 DNA: TGTGCCAGCAGCTTAGCGGGGGGGCCAGAGACCCAGTACTTC. Protein product: CASSLAGGPETQYF. Together with reference TRBV11-2 and TRBJ2-5, the CDR3 gives the full variable domain: EAGVAQSPRYKIIEKRQSVAFWCNPISGHATLYWYQQILGQGPKLLIQFQNNGVVDDSQLPKDRFSAERLKGVDSTLKIQPAKLEDSAVYLCASSLAGGPETQYFGPGTRLLVL.

The DNA of the CDR3 is TGTGCCACCAGTGCCGGACAGGGAAACTACCTCAGCACAGATACGCAGTATTTT. As protein: CATSAGQGNYLSTDTQYF. V usage is TRBV24-1 and J usage is TRBJ2-3; 8 bases line up with TRBD1. The germline V gene encodes CDR1 KGHDR and CDR2 SFDVKD. The CDR3 has 18 amino acids. J was trimmed by 0 bases and V by 5 bases; bases with no gene match: 12.

The chain couples TRBV15 to TRBJ1-1; no clear D gene. This CDR3 comprises 14 residues. V lost 0 bases to trimming and J lost 3 bases, with 8 bases between them. CDR1 and CDR2 from the germline V gene are LNHNV and YYDKDF (reference sequence). CDR3 sequence reads: CATSRDPRDTEAFF. CDR3 DNA sequence: TGTGCCACCAGCAGAGATCCCAGAGACACTGAAGCTTTCTTT.

This clonotype was seen a handful of times. This rearrangement joins TRBV29-1 to TRBJ2-7; 13 bases align to TRBD2. The J segment lost 0 bases and the V segment lost 6 bases, leaving 8 bases of the junction unmatched. Germline V lookup: CDR1 SQVTM, CDR2 ANQGSEA. This CDR3 contains 16 residues. The CDR3 sequence is CSVAELAGGPSYEQYF. In DNA, the CDR3 is TGCAGCGTAGCAGAACTAGCGGGAGGGCCCTCCTACGAGCAGTACTTC.

The gene calls are TRBV4-2 and TRBJ1-2; D is perhaps TRBD1 (5 bases). V was pared by 4 bases and J by 4 bases, with 16 bases between. Looked up from germline, CDR1 is LGHNA and CDR2 is YNFKEQ. The CDR3 has 15 amino acids. The CDR3 bases are TGTGCCAGCAGCCCCGACGGGCAGGGCGGCTATGGCTACACCTTC. It yields the protein CASSPDGQGGYGYTF.

The rearrangement links TRBV5-5 to TRBJ2-3, with D perhaps given as TRBD1 or TRBD2 (6 bases each). The germline V gene has CDR1 SGHKS and CDR2 YYEKEE (reference sequence). The V gene lost 0 bases and the J gene lost 6 bases, with 11 bases spanning the gap. CDR3 length: 14 residues. The CDR3 sequence: CASSLVGGADTQYF. CDR3 nucleotides: TGTGCCAGCAGCTTGGTCGGGGGCGCTGATACGCAGTATTTT.

This clonotype was seen a few times. The V call is TRBV6-5, the J call TRBJ2-7, with D tentatively TRBD1 or TRBD2 (5 bases each). The CDR3 is made up of 15 amino acids. With 0 bases removed from V and 3 bases from J, the gap between germline ends came to 12 bases. The V gene's germline CDR1 is MNHEY and CDR2 SVGAGI. CDR3 DNA sequence: TGTGCCAGCAGTTACTCGACAGCGGCTCTCTACGAGCAGTACTTC. Its protein product is CASSYSTAALYEQYF.

The chain joins TRBV7-9 to TRBJ1-6, with 8 bases fitting TRBD1. In germline, CDR1 is SEHNR, CDR2 FQNEAQ (reference sequence). V lost 5 bases to trimming and J lost 7 bases; unmatched junction nucleotides: 7. The CDR3 extends over 15 amino acids. For the CDR3, the DNA is TGTGCCAGCAGCCCTAGTGGACAGGGAAATTCACCCCTCCACTTT. It specifies CASSPSGQGNSPLHF. Based on the CDR3 plus reference TRBV7-9 and TRBJ1-6, the full variable domain is DTGVSQNPRHKITKRGQNVTFRCDPISEHNRLYWYRQTLGQGPEFLTYFQNEAQLEKSRLLSDRFSAERPKGSFSTLEIQRTEQGDSAMYLCASSPSGQGNSPLHFGNGTRLTVT.

This clonotype was seen more than once but under ten times. The CDR3 region is CASSLVRDSPLHF. In DNA form, the CDR3 reads TGCGCCAGCAGCTTGGTAAGGGATTCACCCCTCCACTTT. The genes are TRBV5-1 and TRBJ1-6; D remains ambiguous. V was cut by 0 bases and J by 8 bases, with 6 bases left in between. This CDR3 comprises 13 residues. Germline-derived CDR1 and CDR2 are SGHRS and YFSETQ.